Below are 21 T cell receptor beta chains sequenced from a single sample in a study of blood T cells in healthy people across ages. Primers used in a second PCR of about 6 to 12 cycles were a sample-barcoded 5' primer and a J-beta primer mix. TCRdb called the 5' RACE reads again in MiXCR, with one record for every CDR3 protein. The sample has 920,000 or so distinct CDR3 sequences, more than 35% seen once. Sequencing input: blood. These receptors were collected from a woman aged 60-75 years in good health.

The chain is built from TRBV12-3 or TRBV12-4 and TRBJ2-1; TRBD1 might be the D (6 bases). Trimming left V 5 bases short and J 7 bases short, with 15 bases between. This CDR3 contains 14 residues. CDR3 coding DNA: TGTGCCAGCAGTGTTCGCTTACAGGGTAATGAGCAGTTCTTC. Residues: CASSVRLQGNEQFF.

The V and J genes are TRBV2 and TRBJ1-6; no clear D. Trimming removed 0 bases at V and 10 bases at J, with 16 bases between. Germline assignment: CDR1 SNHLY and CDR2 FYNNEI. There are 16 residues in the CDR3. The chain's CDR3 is CASSEARGINNSPLHF. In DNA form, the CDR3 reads TGTGCCAGCAGTGAAGCGCGGGGAATTAACAACTCACCCCTCCACTTT.

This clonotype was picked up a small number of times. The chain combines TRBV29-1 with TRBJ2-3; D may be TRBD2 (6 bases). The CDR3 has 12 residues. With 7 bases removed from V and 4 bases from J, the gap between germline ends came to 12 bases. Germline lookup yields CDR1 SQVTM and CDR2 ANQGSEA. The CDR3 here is CSAGTLADTQYF. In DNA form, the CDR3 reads TGCAGCGCTGGGACTTTGGCAGATACGCAGTATTTT.

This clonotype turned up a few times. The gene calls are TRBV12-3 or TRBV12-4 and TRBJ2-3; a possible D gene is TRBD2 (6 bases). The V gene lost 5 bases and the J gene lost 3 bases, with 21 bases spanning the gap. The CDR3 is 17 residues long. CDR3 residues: CASSTFLATGGTDTQYF. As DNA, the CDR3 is TGTGCCAGCAGTACCTTCCTAGCGACTGGAGGTACAGATACGCAGTATTTT.

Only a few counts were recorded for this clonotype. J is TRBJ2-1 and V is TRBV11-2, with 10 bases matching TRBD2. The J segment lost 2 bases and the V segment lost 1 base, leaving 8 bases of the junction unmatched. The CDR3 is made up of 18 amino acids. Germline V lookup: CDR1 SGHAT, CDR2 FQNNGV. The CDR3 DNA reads TGTGCCAGCAGCTTAGCTCCTAGCGGGAGTTTGGCCTACAATGAGCAGTTCTTC. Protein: CASSLAPSGSLAYNEQFF.

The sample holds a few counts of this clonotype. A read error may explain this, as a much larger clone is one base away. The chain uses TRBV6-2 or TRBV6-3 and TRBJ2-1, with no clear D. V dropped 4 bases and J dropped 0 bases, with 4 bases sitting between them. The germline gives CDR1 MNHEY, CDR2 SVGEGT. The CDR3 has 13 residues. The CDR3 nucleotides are TGTGCCAGCAGTTGGAGCTCCTACAATGAGCAGTTCTTC. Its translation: CASSWSSYNEQFF.

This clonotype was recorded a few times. The CDR3 bases are TGTGCCAGCTCACGCCTAACCGCCCCTCAAGAGACCCAGTACTTC. This codes for CASSRLTAPQETQYF. The chain links TRBV18 to TRBJ2-5; no clear D. V was pared by 4 bases and J by 2 bases, with 14 bases between. Per the germline V gene, CDR1 is KGHSH and CDR2 is LQKENI. This CDR3 contains 15 residues. The full variable domain, with the rest looked up from reference TRBV18 and TRBJ2-5, is NAGVMQNPRHLVRRRGQEARLRCSPMKGHSHVYWYRQLPEEGLKFMVYLQKENIIDESGMPKERFSAEFPKEGPSILRIQQVVRGDSAAYFCASSRLTAPQETQYFGPGTRLLVL.

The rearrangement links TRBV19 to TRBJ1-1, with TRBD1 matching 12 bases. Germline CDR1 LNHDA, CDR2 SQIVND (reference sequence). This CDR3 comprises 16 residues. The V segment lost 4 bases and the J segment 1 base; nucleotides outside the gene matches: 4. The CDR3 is CASSKTGQGANTEAFF. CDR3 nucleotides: TGTGCCAGTAGTAAGACGGGACAGGGGGCGAACACTGAAGCTTTCTTT.

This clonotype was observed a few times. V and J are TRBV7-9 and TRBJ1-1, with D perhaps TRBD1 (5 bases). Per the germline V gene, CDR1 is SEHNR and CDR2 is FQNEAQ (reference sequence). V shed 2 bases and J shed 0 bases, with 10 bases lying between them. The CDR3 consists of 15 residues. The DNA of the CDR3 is TGTGCCAGCAGCTTACCACAGGCGATGAACACTGAAGCTTTCTTT. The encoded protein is CASSLPQAMNTEAFF. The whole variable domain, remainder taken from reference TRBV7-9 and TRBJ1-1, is DTGVSQNPRHKITKRGQNVTFRCDPISEHNRLYWYRQTLGQGPEFLTYFQNEAQLEKSRLLSDRFSAERPKGSFSTLEIQRTEQGDSAMYLCASSLPQAMNTEAFFGQGTRLTVV.

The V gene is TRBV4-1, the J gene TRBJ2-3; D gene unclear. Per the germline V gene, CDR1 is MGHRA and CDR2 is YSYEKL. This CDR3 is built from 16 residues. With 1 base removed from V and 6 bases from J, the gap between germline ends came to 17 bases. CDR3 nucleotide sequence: TGCGCCAGCAGCCAAGTAGGAGCCGGGTTTTCTGATACGCAGTATTTT. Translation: CASSQVGAGFSDTQYF.

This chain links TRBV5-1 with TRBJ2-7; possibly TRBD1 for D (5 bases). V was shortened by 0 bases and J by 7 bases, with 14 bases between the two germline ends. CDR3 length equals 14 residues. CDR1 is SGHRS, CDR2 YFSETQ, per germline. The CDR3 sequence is CASSLGPGSHEQYF. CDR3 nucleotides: TGCGCCAGCAGCTTGGGTCCAGGGTCCCATGAGCAGTACTTC.

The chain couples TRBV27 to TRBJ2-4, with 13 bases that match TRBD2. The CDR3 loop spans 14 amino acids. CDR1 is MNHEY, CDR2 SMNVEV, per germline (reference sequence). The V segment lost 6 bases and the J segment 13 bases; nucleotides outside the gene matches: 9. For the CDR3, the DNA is TGTGCCAGCAGCCCACTAGCGGGAGGGGGAGAGCAGTACTTC. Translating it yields CASSPLAGGGEQYF.

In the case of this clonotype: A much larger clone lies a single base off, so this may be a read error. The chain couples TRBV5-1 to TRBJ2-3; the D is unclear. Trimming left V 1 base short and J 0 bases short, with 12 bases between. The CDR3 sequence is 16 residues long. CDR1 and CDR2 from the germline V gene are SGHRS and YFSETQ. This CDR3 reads CASSLSAGRSTDTQYF. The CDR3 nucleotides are TGCGCCAGCAGCTTGTCTGCAGGTAGAAGCACAGATACGCAGTATTTT. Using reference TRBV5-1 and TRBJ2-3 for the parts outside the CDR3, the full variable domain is KAGVTQTPRYLIKTRGQQVTLSCSPISGHRSVSWYQQTPGQGLQFLFEYFSETQRNKGNFPGRFSGRQFSNSRSEMNVSTLELGDSALYLCASSLSAGRSTDTQYFGPGTRLTVL.

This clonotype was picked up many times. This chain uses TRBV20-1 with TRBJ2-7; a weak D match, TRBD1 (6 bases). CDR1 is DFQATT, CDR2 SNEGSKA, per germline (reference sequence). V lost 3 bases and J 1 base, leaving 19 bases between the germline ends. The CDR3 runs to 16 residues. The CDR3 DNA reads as TGCAGTGCTAGCGGCATACAGGGCTCTCAATCCTACGAGCAGTACTTC. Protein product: CSASGIQGSQSYEQYF.

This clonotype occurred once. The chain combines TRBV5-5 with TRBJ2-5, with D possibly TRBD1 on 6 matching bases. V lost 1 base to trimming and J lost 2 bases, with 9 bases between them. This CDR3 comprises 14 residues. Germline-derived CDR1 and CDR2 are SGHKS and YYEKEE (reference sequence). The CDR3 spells CASSLWTAQETQYF. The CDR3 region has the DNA TGTGCCAGCAGCTTGTGGACAGCGCAAGAGACCCAGTACTTC.

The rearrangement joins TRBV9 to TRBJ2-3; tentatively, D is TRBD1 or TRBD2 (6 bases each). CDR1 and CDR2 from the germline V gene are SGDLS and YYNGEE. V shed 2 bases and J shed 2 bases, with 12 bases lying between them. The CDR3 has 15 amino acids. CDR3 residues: CASSVTGRNTDTQYF. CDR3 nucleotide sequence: TGTGCCAGCAGCGTTACAGGGAGGAACACAGATACGCAGTATTTT.

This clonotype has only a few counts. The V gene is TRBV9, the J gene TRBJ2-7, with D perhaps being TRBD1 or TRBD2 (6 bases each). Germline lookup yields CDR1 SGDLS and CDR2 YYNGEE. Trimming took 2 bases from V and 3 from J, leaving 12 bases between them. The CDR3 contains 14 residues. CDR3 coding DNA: TGTGCCAGCAGCGTGGGGGGCAAGAACTACGAGCAGTACTTC. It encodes CASSVGGKNYEQYF. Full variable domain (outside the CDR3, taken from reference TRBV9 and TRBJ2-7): DSGVTQTPKHLITATGQRVTLRCSPRSGDLSVYWYQQSLDQGLQFLIQYYNGEERAKGNILERFSAQQFPDLHSELNLSSLELGDSALYFCASSVGGKNYEQYFGPGTRLTVT.

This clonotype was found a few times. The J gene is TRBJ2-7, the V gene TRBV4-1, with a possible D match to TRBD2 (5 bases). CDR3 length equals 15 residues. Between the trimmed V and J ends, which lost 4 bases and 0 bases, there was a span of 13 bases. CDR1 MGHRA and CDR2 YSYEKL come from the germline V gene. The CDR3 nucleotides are TGCGCCAGCAGCCCCAGGACTCCTAGCTCCTACGAGCAGTACTTC. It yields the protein CASSPRTPSSYEQYF.

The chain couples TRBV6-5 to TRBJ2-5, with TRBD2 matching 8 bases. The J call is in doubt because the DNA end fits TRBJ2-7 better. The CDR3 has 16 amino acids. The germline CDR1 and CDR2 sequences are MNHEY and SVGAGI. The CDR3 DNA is TGTGCCAGCAGTTATTCGGGGGGGGCTGTAGACTACGAGCAGTACTTC. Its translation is CASSYSGGAVDYEQYF.

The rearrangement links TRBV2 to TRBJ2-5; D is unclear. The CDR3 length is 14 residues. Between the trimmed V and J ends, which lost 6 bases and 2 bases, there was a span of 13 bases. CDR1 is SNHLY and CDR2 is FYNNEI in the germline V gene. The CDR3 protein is CASRPTNQQETQYF. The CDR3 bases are TGTGCCAGCAGACCCACTAATCAACAAGAGACCCAGTACTTC.

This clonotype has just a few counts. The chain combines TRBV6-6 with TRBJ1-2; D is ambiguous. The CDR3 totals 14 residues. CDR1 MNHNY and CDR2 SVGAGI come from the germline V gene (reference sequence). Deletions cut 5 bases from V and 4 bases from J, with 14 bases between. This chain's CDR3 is CASSHGSRAYGYTF. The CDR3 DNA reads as TGTGCCAGCAGTCACGGGTCCCGGGCCTATGGCTACACCTTC.